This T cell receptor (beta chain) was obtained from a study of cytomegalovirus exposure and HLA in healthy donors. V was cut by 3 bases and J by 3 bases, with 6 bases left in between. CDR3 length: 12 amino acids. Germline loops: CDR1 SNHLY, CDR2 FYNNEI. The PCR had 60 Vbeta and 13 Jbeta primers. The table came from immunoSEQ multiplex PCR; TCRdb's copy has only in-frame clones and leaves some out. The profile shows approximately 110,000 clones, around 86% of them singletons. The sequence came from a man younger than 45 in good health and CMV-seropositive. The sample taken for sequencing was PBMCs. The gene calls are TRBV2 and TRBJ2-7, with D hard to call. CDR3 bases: TGTGCCAGCAGTGACCGGTACTACGAGCAGTACTTC. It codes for CASSDRYYEQYF.